This TCR beta chain was found in a study of T cell changes during pregnancy in multiple sclerosis. The CDR3 has 16 amino acids. With 1 base clipped from V and 4 bases from J, the junction kept 5 bases outside the gene matches. From germline, CDR1 is MNHNS and CDR2 SASEGT. Here immunoSEQ multiplex PCR was the method, and the copy in TCRdb shows in-frame clones only, minus some. The sample includes about 18,000 clones, over 75% of them seen just once. The source was CD8+ T cells from peripheral blood mononuclear cells, collected after pregnancy. The chain recombines TRBV6-1 with TRBJ2-2, with 8 bases aligning to TRBD1. The receptor was isolated from a female donor with multiple sclerosis, enrolled in a pregnancy study. CDR3 amino acids: CASSEGTGGLTGELFF. In nucleotides, the CDR3 is TGTGCCAGCAGTGAAGGAACAGGGGGACTCACCGGGGAGCTGTTTTTT.